The table lists the clone carrying this T cell receptor beta chain with many counts. The antigen is not known. An end of the junction differs from the germline gene, which may be a read error. Both groups were predominantly of Caucasian heritage. Replacement immunoglobulin had been given to every CVID subject for at least one year. This entry belongs to a study of T cell clonality in common variable immunodeficiency. Regarding the study as a whole: Fewer deletions and N-nucleotide insertions were reportedly seen in common variable immunodeficiency TCR beta sequences.

Assay: immunoSEQ multiplex PCR; the TCRdb copy retains only in-frame clones and omits some. This repertoire holds several thousand clones, and none appear only once. Sequencing was done on a sample of peripheral blood mononuclear cells. The source of this sequence is a human donor with common variable immunodeficiency.

Here the CDR3 reads CSARAGTASNQPQHF. The sequenced part of the CDR3 DNA is TGCAGTGCCAGAGCAGGGACAGCGTCCAATCAGCCC. The chain recombines TRBV20-1 with TRBJ1-5, with 7 bases lining up with TRBD1. The read is 3 residues too short to cover the CDR3 end, so that end is filled in from the germline J gene. The length of the CDR3 is 15 residues. Germline V gene sequence: CDR1 DFQATT, CDR2 SNEGSKA (reference sequence).